Sequencing of this T cell receptor beta chain was carried out in a study of cytomegalovirus exposure and HLA in healthy donors (dated by TCRdb to the late 2010s). Regarding the complete study: According to an earlier analysis of a few hundred of the donors, 150 million to 200 million T cells yielded over 90 million unique TCR beta sequences and 276 Gb of sequence data. Approximately 310 gigabases of sequencing data and tens of millions of unique TCR sequences were included in an early release covering over 600 HLA-typed donors. The genetic ancestry cluster associated with self-reported Caucasian donors included roughly four fifths of the roughly 410 genotyped donors. The aim of the study was to test whether cataloging public T cell receptors could identify signatures of past pathogen exposure. The T cell repertoires of around 670 subjects were profiled by immunosequencing and related to cytomegalovirus serostatus. A separate validation cohort of approximately 130 different subjects was used in addition to the roughly 720-subject first cohort. To predict cytomegalovirus infection status, the study brought together high-throughput TCR immunosequencing, statistical association of individual TCRs with disease status, and machine learning. In a later analysis, previously published TCR beta repertoires from 550 to 700 donors were re-analyzed and high-resolution HLA genotyping was added so that TCR occurrence patterns could be studied. Rather than using new phenotypic data, the later analysis identified candidate immune exposures from TCR beta sequences and from how often those sequences occurred across donors. An earlier analysis of some 600 of the donors applied high-throughput TCR beta sequencing to assess whether each TCR beta V gene segment acted as functional or pseudogenic. Donor age, sex, ethnicity and CMV serostatus were compiled together with the repertoire data. In a later genetic analysis, genome-wide SNP genotypes for about three fifths of the 666 donors were used, and that subset was treated as a discovery cohort. All discovery cohort repertoires had been generated on a single sequencing platform. Class I and class II HLA loci were covered by the typing at four-digit resolution. Typing coverage differed by locus: A, B, C, DRB1 and DQB1 were typed in roughly 620-630 donors, DQA1 in 522, DPA1 in nearly 610, and DPB1 in around 440. A few DR-DQ haplotypes were treated as single units for association and clustering because of strong linkage in the cohort. Among 398 genotyped donors of the cohort, an average of approximately 240,000 unique TCR beta nucleotide sequences was sequenced per donor, of which about 18% were non-productive.

To note about this clone: Its antigen is currently not known. No much larger clone is present one base from it, and per-base qualities are unavailable.

V is pared back by 7 bases and J by 2 bases, with 14 bases lying between the germline termini. Per the germline V gene (reference sequence), MNHNY is the CDR1 and SVGAGI is the CDR2. Taken from cysteine to phenylalanine, the CDR3 has 14 residues. Kept here is only the CDR3 DNA, which spans 42 bases and is read in frame from base 1. The library was generated by the immunoSEQ multiplex PCR assay. The multiplex PCR relied on a mix of 60 forward primers for TCR Vbeta segments and 13 reverse primers for TCR Jbeta segments. The CDR3 region of rearranged TCR beta genes was amplified from genomic DNA with a multiplex PCR assay. The amplified TCR beta libraries were sequenced on the Illumina HiSeq System as 87-base-pair reads. The paper's processing steps were these. A later analysis tallied tens of millions of unique TCR beta chains across the 640 or so repertoires, and approximately 12 million of those chains were shared by two or more donors. A nearest-neighbor algorithm error-corrected the raw reads and collapsed the reads into unique sequences, merging closely related sequences to remove PCR and sequencing errors. Alignment of CDR3 sequences to IMGT reference sequences was used to assign V, D and J gene segments. For a sequence to be retained, a match of at least six nucleotides was required to both a V gene segment and a J gene segment. Rearrangements were classified as productive when the CDR3 lacked stop codons and remained in frame with V and J, and all other rearrangements were classified as non-productive. Following IMGT convention, CDR3 was defined as the stretch from the second conserved V-encoded cysteine to the conserved J-encoded phenylalanine. The earlier analysis of around 640 of the donors excluded sequences that lacked an unambiguous match to a single V gene segment. In an earlier analysis of 500 to 750 of the donors, V segments were called functional above 56.7% productive rearrangements and were called segregating when the between-donor standard deviation exceeded 5%. To diagnose cytomegalovirus status from the catalog of TCR beta chain sequences, a statistical classification framework was built. In a later analysis, TCR nucleotide sequences were compared against IMGT/GENE-DB human TR gene sequences so that V and J genes could be assigned. A later analysis assigned CDR3 sequences and most-parsimonious VDJ recombination scenarios with the TCRdist pipeline. In a later analysis, each TCR beta chain was defined by its CDR3 amino acid sequence together with its V-gene family, and reads without a unique V-gene family were excluded. A later analysis removed 500 to 600 highly shared, low-generation-probability nucleotide sequences to deal with suspected cross-contamination and a sequencing artifact. In a later analysis, a clonal expansion index for each public chain was calculated from normalized within-repertoire ranks of inferred template counts. Generation probabilities in a later analysis came from a VDJ recombination model fitted to out-of-frame rearrangements, and those results were checked against IGoR. Hypergeometric tests were used in a later analysis to score TCR-TCR, TCR-HLA and TCR-CMV co-occurrence, with a repertoire-size bias correction applied to the TCR pairs. In a later analysis, false discovery rates were estimated by permuting HLA or CMV assignments 20 times. In a later analysis, co-occurring TCRs were grouped using DBSCAN, with TCRdist sequence similarity added in when clustering inside HLA-allele-positive subsets. For co-occurrence clustering, repertoires with fewer than 30,000 or more than 120,000 public chains were excluded, along with about five repertoires with anomalous nucleotide sharing. The table comes from immuneACCESS by way of TCRdb, which keeps in-frame sequences with V and J called. Part of the clones is missing from these tables; in studies checked, under half for an unresolved V gene and the rest for unknown reasons. V and J calls and clone size come straight from that table; D and trimming were deduced from the DNA. Counted in this sample were around 100,000 clones; about 7.6% of them appeared once. 2.3% of the sample is held by the ten biggest clonotypes.

Broader findings and caveats from the paper: A group of highly shared sequence variants was considered likely to be a technical artifact of the sequencing pipeline. In a later analysis, HLA-associated TCR beta chains were found to be more clonally expanded and to have lower generation probabilities than equally common non-associated chains. While some public TCRs were present in many individuals, most TCR sequences turned up only very rarely across donors. At a false discovery rate of 0.05, a later analysis linked 16,951 TCR beta sequences to specific HLA alleles. It was suggested by the authors that the approach could potentially be generalized to other disease states and immunological phenotypes. Because counts were too low, 15 to 20 rarely observed V segments, including chromosome 9 orphons, were excluded from the earlier analysis of a few hundred of the donors. The study gave a list of more than 150 TCR beta chains associated with cytomegalovirus. A later genetic analysis associated a missense DCLRE1C variant with V-gene and J-gene trimming of TCR beta chains, and an independent cohort replicated the association. In a later analysis, the rate of TCR association differed among HLA loci, with DRB1 alleles having the most associated TCRs and HLA-C alleles having the fewest. A further reported finding was that TCR beta sequences accurately predicted the HLA-A and HLA-B alleles for most subjects in the first cohort. Broadly in line with IMGT annotations, most TCR beta V segments showed up in productive rearrangements about 90% or about 30% of the time in an earlier analysis of 587 of the donors. According to a later genetic analysis, donors in an Asian-associated ancestry cluster had fewer N-insertions in productive TCRs than the approximately 670-donor mean. In both the original and validation cohorts, the classifier was reported to diagnose cytomegalovirus status with high specificity and sensitivity. HLA typing was unavailable for some donors at each locus, so association tests used only the typed subset. Presence/absence analyses assumed roughly uniform sequencing depth across donors, an assumption that may not hold. CMV serostatus was the only immune exposure information available for the cohort. Several of the top co-occurrence clusters appeared to be linked to parvovirus B19, influenza, CMV and Epstein-Barr virus, according to a later analysis. In a later analysis, most CMV-associated TCR beta chains were found to appear HLA-restricted, with HLA associations seemingly driven largely by CMV exposure. Linkage disequilibrium might explain the correlated functional status among segregating V segments, but an unknown experimental factor could not be excluded. In vitro tests confirmed that a few of the cytomegalovirus-associated TCR beta chains recognize cytomegalovirus antigens. In this cohort, only TCR beta chains were sequenced, and detectable features were limited by the absence of alpha or paired-chain data. When HLA alleles, especially DR and DQ, strongly co-occurred, attributing TCR associations to individual alleles was difficult. Some IMGT-functional V segments, including TRBV6-2 and TRBV6-3, could not be distinguished by the 87-base-pair reads and were therefore excluded.

The cohort consisted of 666 healthy bone marrow donors. All cohort members were sampled while nominally healthy, although unrecorded immune exposures were likely present. The donor was CMV seronegative and was included in the group of about 350 seronegative cohort members. A peripheral blood sample was provided by each donor, and peripheral blood mononuclear cells were used for TCR beta sequencing. The Qiagen DNeasy Blood Extraction Kit was used to extract genomic DNA from the blood cell samples. This receptor was identified in a man in his forties or fifties in good health and CMV-seronegative. The chain uses TRBV6-6 and TRBJ1-1, with an unclear D gene assignment. The source material was PBMCs. The nucleotide sequence is TGTGCCAGCATGAAATGGGCAGGAAACACTGAAGCTTTCTTT. The encoded protein is CASMKWAGNTEAFF.